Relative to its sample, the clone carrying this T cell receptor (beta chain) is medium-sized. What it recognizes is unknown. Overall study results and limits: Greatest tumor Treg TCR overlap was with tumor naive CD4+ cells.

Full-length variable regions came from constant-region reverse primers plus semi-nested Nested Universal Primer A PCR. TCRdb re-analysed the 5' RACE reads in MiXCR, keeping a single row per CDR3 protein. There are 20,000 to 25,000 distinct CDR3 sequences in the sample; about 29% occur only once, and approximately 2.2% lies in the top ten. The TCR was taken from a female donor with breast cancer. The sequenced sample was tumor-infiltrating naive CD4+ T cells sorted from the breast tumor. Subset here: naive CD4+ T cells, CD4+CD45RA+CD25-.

The CDR3, as DNA: TGTGCCAGCGGGAGTGGGACAGGGTCTGCCGGGGAGCTGTTTTTT. Amino acid sequence: CASGSGTGSAGELFF. The chain carries TRBV9 and TRBJ2-2; 9 bases align to TRBD1. The CDR3 spans 15 residues. Germline V gene sequence: CDR1 SGDLS, CDR2 YYNGEE. With V trimmed by 7 bases and J by 6 bases, 10 bases remained unmatched.